One and the same sample provided the 12 T cell receptor beta chains below, sequenced in a study of cytotoxic CD8 clonotypes in ibrutinib-treated CLL. The protocol was immunoSEQ multiplex PCR, while the TCRdb copy is restricted to in-frame clones and leaves out a portion. This table holds some 150,000 clones, about 80% found once. The material sequenced was PBMCs, taken after 12 months of ibrutinib treatment. These receptors all stem from a human donor with chronic lymphocytic leukemia.

The V gene is TRBV15, the J gene TRBJ1-4; TRBD1 is a possible D gene (5 bases). This CDR3 has 13 residues. Germline CDR1 is LNHNV and CDR2 is YYDKDF (reference sequence). V shed 3 bases and J shed 6 bases, with 8 bases lying between them. As DNA, the CDR3 is TGTGCCACCAGCAGGACAGTTTATGAAAAACTGTTTTTT. Translation: CATSRTVYEKLFF.

As regards this clone: Since a far larger clone is one base different, this is likely a read error. The chain is built from TRBV6-6 and TRBJ1-5; 10 bases line up with TRBD1. The CDR3 loop spans 14 amino acids. V was pared by 10 bases and J by 0 bases, with 3 bases of the junction left unmatched. Germline values: CDR1 MNHNY, CDR2 SVGAGI (reference sequence). The CDR3 is CATGTGDSNQPQHF. The CDR3 nucleotides are TGTGCCACCGGGACAGGGGATAGCAATCAGCCCCAGCATTTT.

The V gene is TRBV10-3, the J gene TRBJ1-6; 7 positions agree with TRBD1. With 6 bases clipped from V and 7 bases from J, the junction kept 0 bases outside the gene matches. Looked up from germline, CDR1 is ENHRY and CDR2 is SYGVKD. The CDR3 loop spans 12 amino acids. CDR3 nucleotides: TGTGCCATCAGACAGGGGAATTCACCCCTCCACTTT. This translates into CAIRQGNSPLHF.

This clone was seen only once. The chain combines TRBV28 with TRBJ2-7; 12 nucleotides match TRBD2. Germline V gene data show CDR1 as MDHEN and CDR2 as SYDVKM. This CDR3 has 16 residues. V shed 5 bases, J shed 2 bases, and the junction held 7 bases outside the gene matches. CDR3 DNA: TGTGCCAGCAGTACCCCGGCTAGCGGGGGGGCCTACGAGCAGTACTTC. Its translation: CASSTPASGGAYEQYF.

The chain employs TRBV9 and TRBJ2-7; D possibly corresponds to TRBD1 (5 bases). The CDR3 has 14 residues. CDR1 and CDR2 from the germline V gene are SGDLS and YYNGEE. The V end was cut by 2 bases, the J end by 3 bases, with 12 bases between. CDR3 region: CASSVGREGYEQYF. The CDR3 region has the DNA TGTGCCAGCAGCGTGGGCAGGGAAGGCTACGAGCAGTACTTC.

This clone appeared once. The CDR3 sequence: CSVGRLYNEQFF. CDR3 bases: TGCAGCGTTGGTAGGTTATACAATGAGCAGTTCTTC. This chain uses TRBV29-1 with TRBJ2-1; D not certain. Trimming cost V 4 bases and J 4 bases, with 8 bases left between them. The V gene's germline CDR1 is SQVTM and CDR2 ANQGSEA. The CDR3 extends over 12 amino acids.

The gene calls are TRBV10-3 and TRBJ1-1; a possible D gene is TRBD1 (5 bases). V lost 0 bases and J 0 bases, leaving 11 bases between the germline ends. The CDR3 is 16 amino acids. Germline V gene data show CDR1 as ENHRY and CDR2 as SYGVKD. The CDR3 DNA sequence: TGTGCCATCAGTGAGTCCAACAGACAGTTGAACACTGAAGCTTTCTTT. This sequence encodes CAISESNRQLNTEAFF.

A remark on this clone: The junction departs from germline at one end; a sequencing error may be responsible. The CDR3, as DNA: TGTGCTAGCAGCCTCAGCGGACTGACGGGAGAGACCCAGTACTTC. Encoded protein: CASSLSGLTGETQYF. The chain couples TRBV7-7 to TRBJ2-5; perhaps TRBD2 as D (5 bases). CDR3 length: 15 residues. In germline, CDR1 is SSHAT, CDR2 FNYEAQ (reference sequence).

This rearrangement joins TRBV11-2 to TRBJ1-2; D not certain. Germline lookup yields CDR1 SGHAT and CDR2 FQNNGV. The CDR3 runs to 15 residues. Trimming removed 6 bases at V and 4 bases at J, with 18 bases between. CDR3 amino acids: CASSLSFDGRYGYTF. The CDR3 coding sequence is TGTGCCAGCAGTTTATCTTTTGACGGACGCTATGGCTACACCTTC.

This clone has more than one count but fewer than ten. Relative to the germline gene, one junction end is altered; a read error may explain this. Distinct nucleotide sequences in the sample also encode this CDR3. V and J are TRBV6-1 and TRBJ2-7; TRBD2 matches at 14 bases. The germline gives CDR1 MNHNS, CDR2 SASEGT. This CDR3 contains 16 residues. The CDR3 is CASSKAGTSGSYEQYF. In DNA, the CDR3 is TGTGCCAGCAGTAAAGCGGGGACTAGCGGGAGCTACGAGCAGTACTTC.

This rearrangement joins TRBV28 to TRBJ2-7, with TRBD2 matching over 8 bases. This CDR3 is built from 14 residues. CDR1 is MDHEN and CDR2 is SYDVKM in the germline V gene. With V trimmed by 5 bases and J by 3 bases, 6 bases remained unmatched. CDR3 nucleotides: TGTGCCAGCAGTGCGGGACTAGAGGGCTACGAGCAGTACTTC. Translation: CASSAGLEGYEQYF.

V gene TRBV4-3 combines with J gene TRBJ2-7; a weak D match, TRBD1 (6 bases). CDR1 and CDR2 from the germline V gene are LGHNA and YSLEER. The CDR3 totals 15 residues. V gave up 4 bases and J gave up 3 bases, with 16 bases separating them. The CDR3 here is CASSPARGSFYEQYF. CDR3 nucleotides: TGCGCCAGCAGCCCCGCCAGGGGATCCTTCTACGAGCAGTACTTC.